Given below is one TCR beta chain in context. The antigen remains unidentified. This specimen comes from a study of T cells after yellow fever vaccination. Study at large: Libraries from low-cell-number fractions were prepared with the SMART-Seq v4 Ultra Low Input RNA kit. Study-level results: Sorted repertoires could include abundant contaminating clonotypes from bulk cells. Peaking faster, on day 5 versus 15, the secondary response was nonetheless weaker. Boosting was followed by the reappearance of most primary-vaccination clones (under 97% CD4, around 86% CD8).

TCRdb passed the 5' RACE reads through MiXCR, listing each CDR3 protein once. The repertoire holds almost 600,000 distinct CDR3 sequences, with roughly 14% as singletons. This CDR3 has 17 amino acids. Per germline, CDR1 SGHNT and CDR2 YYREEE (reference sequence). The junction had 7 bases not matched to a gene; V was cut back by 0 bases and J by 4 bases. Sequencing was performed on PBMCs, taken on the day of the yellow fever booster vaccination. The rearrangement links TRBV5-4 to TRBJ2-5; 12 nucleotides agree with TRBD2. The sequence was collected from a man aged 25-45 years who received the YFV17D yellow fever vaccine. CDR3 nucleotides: TGTGCCAGCAGCTTGGTGACGACTAGCGGGAGTGGAGAGACCCAGTACTTC. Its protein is CASSLVTTSGSGETQYF.